This T cell receptor (beta chain) was retrieved from a study of blood T cell repertoires in COVID-19. Whole-study context: Sample material is recorded as cDNA or gDNA derived from T cells, B-cell-depleted T cells, or PBMCs.

Original handling: Reference gene primer amplification yielded estimated nucleated cell counts. Repertoires were generated with immunoSEQ multiplex PCR, while TCRdb's copy carries only in-frame clones and drops some. The V and J calls and the clone size are those of that table, but D and trimming were determined from the DNA. Seen here are approximately 330,000 clones, about 91% observed once, and the top ten hold around 8.9%. The CDR3 sequence is 16 residues long. The ends lost 0 bases at V and 2 bases at J; junction bases unmatched: 3. CDR1 SGHNT and CDR2 YYREEE come from the germline V gene (reference sequence). Patients of the Seattle cohort, enrolled during active infection, were followed longitudinally.

Sequencing was carried out using peripheral blood. The chain is built from TRBV5-4 and TRBJ1-1, with 11 bases that match TRBD1. This receptor was identified in a man aged 30-40 years with COVID-19, enrolled during active disease. This CDR3 reads CASSLEGQGVNTEAFF. The CDR3 nucleotides read TGTGCCAGCAGCTTGGAGGGACAGGGGGTTAACACTGAAGCTTTCTTT. Using reference TRBV5-4 and TRBJ1-1 for the parts outside the CDR3, the full variable domain is ETGVTQSPTHLIKTRGQQVTLRCSSQSGHNTVSWYQQALGQGPQFIFQYYREEENGRGNFPPRFSGLQFPNYSSELNVNALELDDSALYLCASSLEGQGVNTEAFFGQGTRLTVV.